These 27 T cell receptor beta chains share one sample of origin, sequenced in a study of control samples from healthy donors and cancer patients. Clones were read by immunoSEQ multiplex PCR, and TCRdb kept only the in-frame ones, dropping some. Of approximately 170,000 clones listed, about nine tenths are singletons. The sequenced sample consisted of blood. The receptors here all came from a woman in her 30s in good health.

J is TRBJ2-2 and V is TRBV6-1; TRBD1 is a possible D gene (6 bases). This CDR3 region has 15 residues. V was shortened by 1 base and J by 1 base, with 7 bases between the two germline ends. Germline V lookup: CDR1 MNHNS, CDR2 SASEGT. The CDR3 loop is CASSEGGRNTGELFF. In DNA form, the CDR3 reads TGTGCCAGCAGTGAAGGGGGGCGGAACACCGGGGAGCTGTTTTTT.

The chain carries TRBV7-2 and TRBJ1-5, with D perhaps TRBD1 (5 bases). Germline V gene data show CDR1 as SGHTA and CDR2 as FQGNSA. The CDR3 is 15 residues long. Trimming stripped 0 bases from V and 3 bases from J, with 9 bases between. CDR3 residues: CASSLAVQANQPQHF. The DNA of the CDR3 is TGTGCCAGCAGCTTAGCGGTACAGGCCAATCAGCCCCAGCATTTT.

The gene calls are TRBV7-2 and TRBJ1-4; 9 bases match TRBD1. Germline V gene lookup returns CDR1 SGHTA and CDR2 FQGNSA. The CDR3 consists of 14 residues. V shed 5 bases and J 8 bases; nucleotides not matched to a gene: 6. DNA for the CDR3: TGTGCCAGCAGCATACAGGGGGCAAGCGAAAAACTGTTTTTT. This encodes CASSIQGASEKLFF.

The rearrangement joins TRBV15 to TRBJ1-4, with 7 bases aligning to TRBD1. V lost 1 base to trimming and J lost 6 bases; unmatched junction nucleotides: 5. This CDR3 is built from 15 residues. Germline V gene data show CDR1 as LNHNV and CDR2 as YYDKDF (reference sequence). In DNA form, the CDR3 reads TGTGCCACCAGCAGAGGGCCAGGGGGGGATGAAAAACTGTTTTTT. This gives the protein CATSRGPGGDEKLFF.

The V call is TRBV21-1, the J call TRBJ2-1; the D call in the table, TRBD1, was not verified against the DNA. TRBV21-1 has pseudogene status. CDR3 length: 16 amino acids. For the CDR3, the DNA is TGTGCCAGCAGCAAAAGGGCCGGGACAGGGGGGAATGAGCAGTTCTTC. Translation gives CASSKRAGTGGNEQFF.

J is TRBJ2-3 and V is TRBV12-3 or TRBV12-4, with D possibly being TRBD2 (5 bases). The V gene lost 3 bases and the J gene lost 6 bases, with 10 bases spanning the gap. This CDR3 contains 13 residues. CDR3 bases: TGTGCCAGCAGTTTCGTGGTAGCGGATACGCAGTATTTT. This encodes CASSFVVADTQYF.

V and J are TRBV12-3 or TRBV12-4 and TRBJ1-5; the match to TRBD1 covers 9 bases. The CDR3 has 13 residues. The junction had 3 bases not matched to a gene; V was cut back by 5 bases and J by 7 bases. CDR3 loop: CASSDRGGQPQHF. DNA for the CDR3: TGTGCCAGCAGTGACAGGGGGGGACAGCCCCAGCATTTT.

CDR3 loop: CASSLRGLSSYNSPLHF. The CDR3 region has the DNA TGTGCCAGCAGCTTACGCGGACTGAGCTCCTATAATTCACCCCTCCACTTT. The chain is built from TRBV7-2 and TRBJ1-6, with D unclear. From germline, CDR1 is SGHTA and CDR2 FQGNSA. This CDR3 is built from 17 residues. The ends were cut back, 2 bases at V and 0 bases at J, with 11 bases in the middle.

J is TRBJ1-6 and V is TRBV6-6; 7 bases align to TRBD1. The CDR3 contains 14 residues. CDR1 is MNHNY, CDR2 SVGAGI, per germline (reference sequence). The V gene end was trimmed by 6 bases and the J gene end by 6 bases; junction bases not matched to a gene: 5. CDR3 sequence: CASRTSGGNSPLHF. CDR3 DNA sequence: TGTGCCAGCAGAACTTCAGGGGGTAATTCACCCCTCCACTTT.

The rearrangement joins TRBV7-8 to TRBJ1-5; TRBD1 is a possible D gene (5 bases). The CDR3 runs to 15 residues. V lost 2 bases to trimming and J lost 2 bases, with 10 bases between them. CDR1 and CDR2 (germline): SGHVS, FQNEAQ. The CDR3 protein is CASSLFGGGNQPQHF. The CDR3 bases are TGTGCCAGCAGCTTATTCGGGGGGGGCAATCAGCCCCAGCATTTT.

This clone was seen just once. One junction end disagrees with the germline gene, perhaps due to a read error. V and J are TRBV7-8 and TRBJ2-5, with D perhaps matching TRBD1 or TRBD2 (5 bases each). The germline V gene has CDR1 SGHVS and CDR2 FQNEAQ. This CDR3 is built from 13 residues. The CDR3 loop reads CASGLRQPRAQYF. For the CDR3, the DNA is TGTGCCAGCGGCTTGAGACAGCCGCGGGCCCAGTACTTC.

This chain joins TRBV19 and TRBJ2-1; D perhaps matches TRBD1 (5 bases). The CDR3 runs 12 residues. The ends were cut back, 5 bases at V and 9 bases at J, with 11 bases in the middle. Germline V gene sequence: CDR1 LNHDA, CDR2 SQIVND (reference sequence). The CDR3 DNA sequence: TGTGCCAGTAGTCCCAGGGTGGGTGAGCAGTTCTTC. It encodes CASSPRVGEQFF.

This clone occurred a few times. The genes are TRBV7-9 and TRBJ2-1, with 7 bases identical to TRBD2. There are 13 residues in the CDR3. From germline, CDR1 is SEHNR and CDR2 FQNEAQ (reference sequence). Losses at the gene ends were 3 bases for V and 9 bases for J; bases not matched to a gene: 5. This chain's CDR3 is CASSLGGASEQFF. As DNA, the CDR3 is TGTGCCAGCAGCTTGGGAGGGGCCAGTGAGCAGTTCTTC.

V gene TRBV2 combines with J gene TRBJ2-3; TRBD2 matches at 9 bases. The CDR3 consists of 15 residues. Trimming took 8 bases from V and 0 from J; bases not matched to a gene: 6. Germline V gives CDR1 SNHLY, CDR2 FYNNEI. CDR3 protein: CASLGTSYSTDTQYF. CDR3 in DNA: TGTGCCAGCCTGGGGACTAGCTATAGCACAGATACGCAGTATTTT. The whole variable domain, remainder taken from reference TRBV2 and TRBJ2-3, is EPEVTQTPSHQVTQMGQEVILRCVPISNHLYFYWYRQILGQKVEFLVSFYNNEISEKSEIFDDQFSVERPDGSNFTLKIRSTKLEDSAMYFCASLGTSYSTDTQYFGPGTRLTVL.

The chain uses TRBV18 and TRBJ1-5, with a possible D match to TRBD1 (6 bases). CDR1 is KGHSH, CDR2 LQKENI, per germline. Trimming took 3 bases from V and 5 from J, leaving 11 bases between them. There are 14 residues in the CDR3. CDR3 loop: CASSPQGLDQPQHF. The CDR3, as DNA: TGTGCCAGCTCACCTCAGGGGCTGGATCAGCCCCAGCATTTT.

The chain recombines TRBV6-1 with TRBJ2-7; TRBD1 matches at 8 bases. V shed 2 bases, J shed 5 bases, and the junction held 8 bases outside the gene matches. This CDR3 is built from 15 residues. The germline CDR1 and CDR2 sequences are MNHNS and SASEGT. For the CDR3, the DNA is TGTGCCAGCAGTGAACGGACGGGGACAGGAAACGAGCAGTACTTC. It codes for CASSERTGTGNEQYF.

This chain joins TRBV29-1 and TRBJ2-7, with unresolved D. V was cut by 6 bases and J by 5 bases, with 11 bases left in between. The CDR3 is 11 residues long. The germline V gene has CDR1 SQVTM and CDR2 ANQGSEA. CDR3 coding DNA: TGCAGCGTGGGGTTGGGGAACGAGCAGTACTTC. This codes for CSVGLGNEQYF.

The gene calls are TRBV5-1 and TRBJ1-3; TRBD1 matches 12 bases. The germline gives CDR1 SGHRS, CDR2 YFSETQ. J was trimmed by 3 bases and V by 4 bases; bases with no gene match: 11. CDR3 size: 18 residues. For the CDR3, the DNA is TGCGCCAGCAGCCGGCTTGGGACAGGGGGCGAGGTTGGAAACACCATATATTTT. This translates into CASSRLGTGGEVGNTIYF.

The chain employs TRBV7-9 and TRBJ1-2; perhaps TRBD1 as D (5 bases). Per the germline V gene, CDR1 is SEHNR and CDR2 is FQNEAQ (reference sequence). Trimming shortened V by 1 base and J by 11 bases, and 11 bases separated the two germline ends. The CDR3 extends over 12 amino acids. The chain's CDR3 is CASSLVGERYTF. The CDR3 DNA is TGTGCCAGCAGCTTAGTAGGGGAACGGTACACCTTC.

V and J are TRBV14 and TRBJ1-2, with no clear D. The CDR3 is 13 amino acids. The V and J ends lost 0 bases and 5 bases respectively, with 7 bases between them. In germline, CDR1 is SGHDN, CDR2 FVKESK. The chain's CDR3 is CASSQDSGYGYTF. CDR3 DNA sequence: TGTGCCAGCAGCCAAGATTCGGGGTATGGCTACACCTTC. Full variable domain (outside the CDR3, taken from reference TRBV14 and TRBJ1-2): EAGVTQFPSHSVIEKGQTVTLRCDPISGHDNLYWYRRVMGKEIKFLLHFVKESKQDESGMPNNRFLAERTGGTYSTLKVQPAELEDSGVYFCASSQDSGYGYTFGSGTRLTVV.

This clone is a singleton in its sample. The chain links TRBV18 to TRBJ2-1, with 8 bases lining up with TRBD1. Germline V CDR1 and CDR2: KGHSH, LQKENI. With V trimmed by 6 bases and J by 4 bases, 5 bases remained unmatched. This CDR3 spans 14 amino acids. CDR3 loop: CASSPGGEYNEQFF. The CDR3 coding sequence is TGTGCCAGCTCGCCAGGGGGCGAGTACAATGAGCAGTTCTTC.

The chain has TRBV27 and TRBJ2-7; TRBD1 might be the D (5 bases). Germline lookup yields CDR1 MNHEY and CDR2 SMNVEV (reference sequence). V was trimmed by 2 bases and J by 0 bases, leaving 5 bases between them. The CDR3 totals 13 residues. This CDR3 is CASSLTGSYEQYF. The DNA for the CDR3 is TGTGCCAGCAGTTTAACAGGCTCCTACGAGCAGTACTTC.

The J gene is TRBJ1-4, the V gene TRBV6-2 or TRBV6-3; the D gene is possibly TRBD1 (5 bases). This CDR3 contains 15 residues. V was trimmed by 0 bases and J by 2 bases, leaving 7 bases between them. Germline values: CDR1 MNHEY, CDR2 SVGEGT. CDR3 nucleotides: TGTGCCAGCAGTTACTCCAGGGTGACTAATGAAAAACTGTTTTTT. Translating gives CASSYSRVTNEKLFF.

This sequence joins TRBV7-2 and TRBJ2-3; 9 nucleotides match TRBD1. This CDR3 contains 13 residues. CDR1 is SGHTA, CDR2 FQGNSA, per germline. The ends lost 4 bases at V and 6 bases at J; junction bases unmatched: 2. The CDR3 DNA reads TGTGCCAGCAGCTACAGGGGGCGTGATACGCAGTATTTT. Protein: CASSYRGRDTQYF.

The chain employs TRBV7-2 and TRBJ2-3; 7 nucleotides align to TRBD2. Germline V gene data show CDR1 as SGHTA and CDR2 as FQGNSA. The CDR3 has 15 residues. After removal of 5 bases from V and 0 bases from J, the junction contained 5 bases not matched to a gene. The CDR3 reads CASSATSASTDTQYF. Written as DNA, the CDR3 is TGTGCCAGCAGCGCCACTAGCGCTAGCACAGATACGCAGTATTTT.

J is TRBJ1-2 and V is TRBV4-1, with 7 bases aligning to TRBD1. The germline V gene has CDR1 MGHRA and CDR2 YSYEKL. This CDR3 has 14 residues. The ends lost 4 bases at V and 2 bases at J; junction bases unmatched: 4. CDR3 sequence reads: CASSRPGQNYGYTF. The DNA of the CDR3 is TGCGCCAGCAGCCGACCGGGACAGAACTATGGCTACACCTTC.

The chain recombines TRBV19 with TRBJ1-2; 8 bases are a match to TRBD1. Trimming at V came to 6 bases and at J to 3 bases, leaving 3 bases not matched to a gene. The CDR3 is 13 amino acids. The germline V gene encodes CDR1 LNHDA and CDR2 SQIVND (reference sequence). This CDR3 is CASRPDRDYGYTF. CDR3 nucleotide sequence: TGTGCCAGTAGACCGGACAGGGACTATGGCTACACCTTC.